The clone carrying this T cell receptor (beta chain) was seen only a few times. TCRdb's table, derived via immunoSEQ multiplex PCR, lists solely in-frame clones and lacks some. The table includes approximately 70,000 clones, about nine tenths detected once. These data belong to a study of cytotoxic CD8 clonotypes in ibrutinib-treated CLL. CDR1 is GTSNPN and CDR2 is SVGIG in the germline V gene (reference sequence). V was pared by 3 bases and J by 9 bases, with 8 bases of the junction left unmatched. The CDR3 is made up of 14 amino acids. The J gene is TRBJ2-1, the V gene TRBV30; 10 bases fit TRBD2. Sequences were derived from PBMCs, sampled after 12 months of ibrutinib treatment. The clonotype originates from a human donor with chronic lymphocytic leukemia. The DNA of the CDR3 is TGTGCCTGGAGCCATGAGCGGGAGGGCCCTGAGCAGTTCTTC. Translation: CAWSHEREGPEQFF.